The clone carrying this T cell receptor (beta chain) was recorded a few times. The target antigen is unknown. The sample belongs to a study of regulatory T cells in long-lasting Graves disease. Study context: Persistence in Graves' disease required over 5 years of antithyroid drugs plus positive TSH receptor antibodies.

Study-level results: Persistent Graves' patients showed less TCR diversity than newly diagnosed patients showed.

The sample's time point: persistent/refractory GD, antithyroid drugs over 5 years with positive TRAb. From RNA extracted from PBMCs, the TCR library was made. Enrollment of patients was through an endocrinology department in Xi'an, China. Trimming stripped 6 bases from V and 2 bases from J, with 11 bases between. CDR1 is MNHEY and CDR2 is SMNVEV in the germline V gene (reference sequence). The CDR3 has 13 amino acids. HTBI primers from iRepertoire and Arm-PCR of CDR3 regions yielded the TCR beta libraries. In TCRdb, the multiplex PCR reads were re-called with MiXCR into one record per CDR3 protein. The table lists 300,000 to 350,000 distinct CDR3 sequences, less than 20% of them singletons.

This sequence joins TRBV27 and TRBJ2-7; TRBD1 or TRBD2 may be the D gene (6 bases each). Sequenced here: peripheral blood mononuclear cells (PBMCs), sampled when the disease was refractory, from a patient treated with antithyroid drugs. The source is a female donor with Graves disease. CDR3 residues: CASRKGGTYEQYF. The CDR3 region has the DNA TGTGCCAGCAGAAAAGGGGGGACCTACGAGCAGTACTTC.